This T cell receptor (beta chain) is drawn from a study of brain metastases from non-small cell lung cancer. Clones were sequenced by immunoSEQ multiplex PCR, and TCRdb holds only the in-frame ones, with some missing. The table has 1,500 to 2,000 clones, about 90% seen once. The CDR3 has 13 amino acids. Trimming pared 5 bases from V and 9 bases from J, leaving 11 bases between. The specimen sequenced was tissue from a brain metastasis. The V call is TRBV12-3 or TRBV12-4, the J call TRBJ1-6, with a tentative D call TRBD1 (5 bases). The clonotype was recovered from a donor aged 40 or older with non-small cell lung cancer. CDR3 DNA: TGTGCCAGCAGTCACAGGACTATTTCACCCCTCCACTTT. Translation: CASSHRTISPLHF.